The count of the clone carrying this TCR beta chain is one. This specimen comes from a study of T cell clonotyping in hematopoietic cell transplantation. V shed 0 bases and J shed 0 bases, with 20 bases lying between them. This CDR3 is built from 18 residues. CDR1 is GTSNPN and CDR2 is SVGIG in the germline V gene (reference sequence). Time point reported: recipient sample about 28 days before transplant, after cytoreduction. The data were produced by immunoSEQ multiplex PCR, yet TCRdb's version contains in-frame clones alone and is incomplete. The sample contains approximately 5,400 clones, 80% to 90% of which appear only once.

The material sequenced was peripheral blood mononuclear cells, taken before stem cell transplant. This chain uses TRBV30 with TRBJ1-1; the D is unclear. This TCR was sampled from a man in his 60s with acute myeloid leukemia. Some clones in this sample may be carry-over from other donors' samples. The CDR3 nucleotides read TGTGCCTGGAGTGTACGAGGGTCGGGATTAATCATGAACACTGAAGCTTTCTTT. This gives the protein CAWSVRGSGLIMNTEAFF.